This TCR beta chain was documented in a study of T cell changes during pregnancy in multiple sclerosis (dated 2019 in TCRdb). With regard to the full study: The study looked at changes in the T cell repertoire across pregnancy in women with multiple sclerosis.

Including cysteine and phenylalanine, the CDR3 has 11 amino acids. This entry keeps only the CDR3 DNA: 33 bases, framed from base 1. Sequences DFQATT (CDR1) and SNEGSKA (CDR2) are obtained from the germline V gene (reference sequence). Libraries were prepared through the immunoSEQ multiplex PCR assay. Entries here come from immuneACCESS through TCRdb and include only in-frame sequences with V and J called. Some clones fail to appear in such tables; in the studies checked, an unresolved V gene covers under half of the shortfall, and the cause of the remainder is unknown. The sample data list fewer than 40,000 clones, and 92% of these were observed just once. The ten largest clonotypes hold 0.35% to 0.45% of the sample. As to this clone: Its cognate antigen has yet to be identified. Per-base quality was not reported, and no clone a single base away is much larger than it.

The sequences come from CD4+ T cells from peripheral blood mononuclear cells, collected after pregnancy. The clonotype comes from a female donor in good health, enrolled as a control in a pregnancy study. In this chain, TRBV20-1 is recombined with TRBJ1-2, with a weak D call of TRBD1 (5 bases match). In nucleotides, the sequence is TGCCTTGCAGGGTTTAGCTATGGCTACACCTTC. This sequence encodes CLAGFSYGYTF.